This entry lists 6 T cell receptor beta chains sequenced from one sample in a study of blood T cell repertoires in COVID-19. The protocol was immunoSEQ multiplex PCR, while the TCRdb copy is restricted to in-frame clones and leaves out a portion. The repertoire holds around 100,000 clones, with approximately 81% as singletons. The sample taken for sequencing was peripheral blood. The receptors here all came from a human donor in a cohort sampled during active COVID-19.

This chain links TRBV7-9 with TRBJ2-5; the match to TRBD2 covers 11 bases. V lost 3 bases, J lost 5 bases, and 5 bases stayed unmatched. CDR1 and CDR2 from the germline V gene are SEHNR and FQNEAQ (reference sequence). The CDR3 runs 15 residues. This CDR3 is CASSFGLAGGETQYF. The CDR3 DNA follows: TGTGCCAGCAGCTTTGGGCTAGCGGGGGGTGAGACCCAGTACTTC.

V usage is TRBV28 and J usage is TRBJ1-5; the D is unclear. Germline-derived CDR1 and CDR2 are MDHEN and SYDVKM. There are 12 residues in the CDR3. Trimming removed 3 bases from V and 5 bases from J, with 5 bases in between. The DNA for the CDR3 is TGTGCCAGCAGTTTCGGGTATCAGCCCCAGCATTTT. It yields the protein CASSFGYQPQHF.

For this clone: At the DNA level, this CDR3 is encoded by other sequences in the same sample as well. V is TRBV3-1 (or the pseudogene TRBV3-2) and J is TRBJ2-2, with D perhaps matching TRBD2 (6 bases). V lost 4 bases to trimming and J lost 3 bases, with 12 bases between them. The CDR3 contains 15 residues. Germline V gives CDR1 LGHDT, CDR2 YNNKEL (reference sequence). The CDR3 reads CASSLGGKDTGELFF. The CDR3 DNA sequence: TGTGCCAGCAGCCTAGGCGGGAAGGACACCGGGGAGCTGTTTTTT.

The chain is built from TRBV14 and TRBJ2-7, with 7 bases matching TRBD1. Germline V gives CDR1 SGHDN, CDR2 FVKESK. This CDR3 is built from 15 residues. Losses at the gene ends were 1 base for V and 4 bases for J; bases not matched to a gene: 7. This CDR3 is CASSQGRDRVYEQYF. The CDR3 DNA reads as TGTGCCAGCAGCCAAGGGCGTGACAGGGTGTACGAGCAGTACTTC.

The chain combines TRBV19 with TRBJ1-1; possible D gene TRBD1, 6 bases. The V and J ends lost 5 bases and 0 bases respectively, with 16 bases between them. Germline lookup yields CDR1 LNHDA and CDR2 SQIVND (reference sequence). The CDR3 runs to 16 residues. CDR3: CASSRDMGVMNTEAFF. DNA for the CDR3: TGTGCCAGTAGTCGGGACATGGGGGTAATGAACACTGAAGCTTTCTTT.

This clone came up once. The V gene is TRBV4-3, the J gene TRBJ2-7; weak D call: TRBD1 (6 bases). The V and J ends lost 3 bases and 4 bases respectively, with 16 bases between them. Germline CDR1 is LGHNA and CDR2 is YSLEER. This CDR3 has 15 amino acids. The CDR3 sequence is CASSHSRGAGYEQYF. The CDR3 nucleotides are TGCGCCAGCAGCCACAGCAGGGGCGCAGGTTACGAGCAGTACTTC.